Following are 29 T cell receptor beta chains from one sample sequenced in a study of blood T cell repertoires in COVID-19. Profiled with immunoSEQ multiplex PCR; TCRdb holds only in-frame clones, not every one. The repertoire consists of approximately 91,000 clones, with roughly 80% occurring once and the leading ten covering around 20%. Sequenced: peripheral blood. The receptors stem from a human donor in a cohort sampled during active COVID-19.

This clone showed up just a few times. This chain connects TRBV10-3 to TRBJ2-7; 10 nucleotides match TRBD1. V lost 8 bases and J lost 3; bases outside the gene matches: 22. The CDR3 spans 19 residues. The germline V gene has CDR1 ENHRY and CDR2 SYGVKD. The CDR3 DNA sequence: TGTGCCATCGGTGGAGGGACAGGGGTGGCGAGCGGGAGTAGCTACGAGCAGTACTTC. This sequence encodes CAIGGGTGVASGSSYEQYF.

The chain combines TRBV5-1 with TRBJ1-4; a possible D gene is TRBD1 (5 bases). Per the germline V gene, CDR1 is SGHRS and CDR2 is YFSETQ. Trimming cost V 0 bases and J 6 bases, with 9 bases left between them. The CDR3 runs 14 residues. The CDR3 coding sequence is TGCGCCAGCAGCTTGGAAGGGACTTATGAAAAACTGTTTTTT. It specifies CASSLEGTYEKLFF.

The chain joins TRBV10-2 to TRBJ2-6, with TRBD2 identical over 10 bases. The V gene's germline CDR1 is WSHSY and CDR2 SAAADI. The CDR3 length is 19 residues. J gave up 4 bases and V 4 bases, and 13 bases lay outside the gene matches. CDR3: CASSGLAGGSSGGANVLTF. CDR3 nucleotides: TGCGCCAGCAGTGGATTAGCGGGAGGTTCCTCGGGGGGGGCCAACGTCCTGACTTTC.

As to this clone: At one end, the junction sequence differs from germline, possibly due to a read error. DNA for the CDR3: TGTGCCAGCAGATGGACAGGGCAGGGGACGACCGACTTC. Translating it yields CASRWTGQGTTDF. The chain is built from TRBV28 and TRBJ2-7; 8 bases agree with TRBD1. This CDR3 is 13 amino acids long. CDR1 is MDHEN and CDR2 is SYDVKM in the germline V gene.

The CDR3 DNA sequence: TGTGCCAGCAGCCGCCTTGCTCAGGGCTCTGGGGCCAACGTCCTGACTTTC. Amino acid sequence: CASSRLAQGSGANVLTF. V and J are TRBV11-2 and TRBJ2-6; perhaps TRBD1 as D (5 bases). The germline V and J ends were trimmed by 5 bases and 0 bases, with 14 bases remaining between them. This CDR3 region has 17 residues. Germline V gene lookup returns CDR1 SGHAT and CDR2 FQNNGV.

Comment on this clone: At the DNA level, this CDR3 is encoded by other sequences in the same sample as well. The chain is built from TRBV7-2 and TRBJ2-7; D is uncertain. Germline CDR1 and CDR2: SGHTA and FQGNSA. The CDR3 is made up of 12 amino acids. Trimming left V 3 bases short and J 3 bases short, with 6 bases between. The CDR3 loop reads CASSLRSYEQYF. In DNA form, the CDR3 reads TGTGCCAGCAGCTTGCGGAGCTACGAGCAGTACTTC.

The rearrangement links TRBV28 to TRBJ2-7; D is perhaps TRBD2 (7 bases). The CDR3 contains 14 residues. The germline V and J ends were trimmed by 6 bases and 4 bases, with 16 bases remaining between them. The germline V gene encodes CDR1 MDHEN and CDR2 SYDVKM. The CDR3 DNA is TGTGCCAGCAGGAAACAGGGACTATGGTACGAGCAGTACTTC. This translates into CASRKQGLWYEQYF.

The J gene is TRBJ2-7, the V gene TRBV12-3 or TRBV12-4; D is unresolved. CDR3 length: 13 residues. Trimming stripped 6 bases from V and 3 bases from J, with 12 bases between. CDR3 protein: CASRVASGYEQYF. CDR3 bases: TGTGCCAGCAGGGTAGCCAGTGGCTACGAGCAGTACTTC.

The chain links TRBV7-2 to TRBJ2-7; 9 nucleotides line up with TRBD2. This CDR3 spans 14 amino acids. Germline V CDR1 and CDR2: SGHTA, FQGNSA. V was pared by 3 bases and J by 4 bases, with 4 bases of the junction left unmatched. The CDR3 loop is CASSLVAGDYEQYF. The CDR3 DNA reads TGTGCCAGCAGCTTGGTAGCGGGAGATTACGAGCAGTACTTC.

V is TRBV5-1 and J is TRBJ2-7, with no clear D. Germline CDR1 and CDR2: SGHRS and YFSETQ. V was pared by 2 bases and J by 2 bases, with 5 bases between. CDR3 length: 12 residues. DNA for the CDR3: TGCGCCAGCAGCTTCCCTGCCTACGAGCAGTACTTC. Translation: CASSFPAYEQYF.

The chain recombines TRBV7-3 with TRBJ2-2, with a tentative D call TRBD1 (6 bases). The CDR3 consists of 15 residues. Germline CDR1 SGHTA, CDR2 FQGTGA. Trimming removed 3 bases from V and 0 bases from J, with 8 bases in between. The CDR3 region has the DNA TGTGCCAGCAGCTTCGGGACACCGAACACCGGGGAGCTGTTTTTT. This encodes CASSFGTPNTGELFF.

A few counts support this clone. The chain has TRBV3-1 (or the pseudogene TRBV3-2) and TRBJ1-2; D is perhaps TRBD1 (6 bases). This CDR3 comprises 12 residues. Per germline, CDR1 LGHDT and CDR2 YNNKEL (reference sequence). V was pared by 7 bases and J by 8 bases, with 14 bases between. For the CDR3, the DNA is TGTGCCAGCACACAGGGAATGGGAGGCTACACCTTC. It yields the protein CASTQGMGGYTF.

A few counts support this clone. The J gene is TRBJ1-2, the V gene TRBV5-1; 8 nucleotides match TRBD1. The CDR3 runs 13 residues. Per germline, CDR1 SGHRS and CDR2 YFSETQ. With V trimmed by 0 bases and J by 10 bases, 5 bases remained unmatched. In DNA, the CDR3 is TGCGCCAGCAGCTTGGCCGGGCAGGGGGCCTACACCTTC. It is translated as CASSLAGQGAYTF.

The chain has TRBV24-1 and TRBJ2-7, with TRBD2 matching 10 bases. The CDR3 runs to 14 residues. The germline CDR1 and CDR2 sequences are KGHDR and SFDVKD. V was clipped by 9 bases and J by 6 bases; unmatched bases: 10. The CDR3 nucleotides are TGTGCCACCTCCCAGAGCGGGAGGGCCGGCGAGCAGTACTTC. Its protein is CATSQSGRAGEQYF.

The CDR3 DNA is TGTGCCAGCAGTTGGACAGGGAGCGAGCAGTACTTC. Protein product: CASSWTGSEQYF. The V gene is TRBV6-5, the J gene TRBJ2-7; TRBD1 matches at 8 bases. Germline V gene data show CDR1 as MNHEY and CDR2 as SVGAGI. The CDR3 has 12 amino acids. J gave up 6 bases and V 4 bases, and 2 bases lay outside the gene matches.

This sequence joins TRBV6-6 and TRBJ2-7, with 9 bases aligning to TRBD2. The CDR3 is 17 residues long. The germline V gene has CDR1 MNHNY and CDR2 SVGAGI (reference sequence). The V and J ends lost 5 bases and 2 bases, in that order; junction bases with no gene match: 13. In nucleotides, the CDR3 is TGTGCCAGCAGTCTCCGACTAGCGGTCTTCCAAACCTACGAGCAGTACTTC. The encoded protein is CASSLRLAVFQTYEQYF.

V and J are TRBV5-6 and TRBJ2-1; the match to TRBD2 covers 7 bases. V shed 4 bases, J shed 5 bases, and the junction held 6 bases outside the gene matches. The germline V gene has CDR1 SGHDT and CDR2 YYEEEE. The CDR3 is 14 amino acids. CDR3 region: CASSRAGSDNEQFF. In DNA, the CDR3 is TGTGCCAGCAGCAGAGCGGGATCGGACAATGAGCAGTTCTTC.

V and J are TRBV12-3 or TRBV12-4 and TRBJ2-7, with no clear D. The CDR3 is 11 residues long. Trimming removed 3 bases at V and 3 bases at J, with 3 bases between. This chain's CDR3 is CASSFNYEQYF. CDR3 bases: TGTGCCAGCAGTTTTAACTACGAGCAGTACTTC.

The chain combines TRBV5-1 with TRBJ2-6, with D tentatively TRBD1 (5 bases). There are 14 residues in the CDR3. The V gene's germline CDR1 is SGHRS and CDR2 YFSETQ. V lost 4 bases and J lost 2, with 7 bases in between. CDR3 protein: CASSTTAGANVLTF. The CDR3 DNA follows: TGCGCCAGCAGCACGACAGCTGGGGCCAACGTCCTGACTTTC.

This clone has only a few counts. The rearrangement links TRBV6-6 to TRBJ1-1, with TRBD1 matching over 10 bases. Germline CDR1 reads MNHNY; CDR2 reads SVGAGI (reference sequence). After removal of 6 bases from V and 3 bases from J, the junction contained 10 bases not matched to a gene. CDR3 length equals 16 residues. The CDR3 coding sequence is TGTGCCAGCAGGGACTCGACAGGGGGCGGATACACTGAAGCTTTCTTT. Its protein is CASRDSTGGGYTEAFF.

This clone was counted only a few times. V gene TRBV29-1 combines with J gene TRBJ2-7; 8 bases agree with TRBD1. Germline CDR1 and CDR2: SQVTM and ANQGSEA. The CDR3 contains 16 residues. V lost 7 bases, J lost 4 bases, and 18 bases stayed unmatched. CDR3 sequence (DNA): TGCAGCGCCCGAGGGAGTCCGGGACAGGCGCATTACGAGCAGTACTTC. Translated: CSARGSPGQAHYEQYF.

The CDR3 nucleotides read TGTGCCAGCAGTTACTCGTCCCGGGGGGAGGGCTACACCTTC. Its protein product is CASSYSSRGEGYTF. The genes are TRBV6-5 and TRBJ1-2, with TRBD1 as a possible D gene (5 bases). V shed 0 bases and J shed 8 bases, with 13 bases lying between them. Looked up from germline, CDR1 is MNHEY and CDR2 is SVGAGI. This CDR3 has 14 residues.

Remarks on this clone: Its ends do not fully match the called genes, so a read error is possible. This chain connects TRBV18 to TRBJ2-7; weak D call: TRBD1 (5 bases). Per germline, CDR1 KGHSH and CDR2 LQKENI. CDR3 length: 14 amino acids. For the CDR3, the DNA is TGTGCCAGCTCGCCACAAGGGGCGATGGACGAGCAGTACTTC. Protein product: CASSPQGAMDEQYF.

The rearrangement links TRBV7-8 to TRBJ2-7; D is possibly TRBD2 (5 bases). Trimming stripped 6 bases from V and 2 bases from J, with 14 bases between. Germline-derived CDR1 and CDR2 are SGHVS and FQNEAQ. The CDR3 is 14 amino acids. For the CDR3, the DNA is TGTGCCAGCAGTTCCGACTATCCTCCCTACGAGCAGTACTTC. Protein sequence: CASSSDYPPYEQYF.

The chain links TRBV27 to TRBJ2-7; TRBD2 matches at 12 bases. Germline V gene data show CDR1 as MNHEY and CDR2 as SMNVEV (reference sequence). CDR3 length: 13 residues. V lost 8 bases, J lost 6 bases, and 5 bases stayed unmatched. The CDR3, as DNA: TGTGCCAGCGGACTAGCGGGAAGGGGCGAGCAGTACTTC. Protein sequence: CASGLAGRGEQYF.

This chain connects TRBV28 to TRBJ2-7; 7 bases match TRBD1. Looked up from germline, CDR1 is MDHEN and CDR2 is SYDVKM. There are 12 residues in the CDR3. V lost 7 bases and J lost 6; bases outside the gene matches: 6. CDR3 nucleotide sequence: TGTGCCAGCAAGGACAGGTTGGGCGAGCAGTACTTC. The encoded protein is CASKDRLGEQYF. The full variable domain, its missing parts supplied by reference TRBV28 and TRBJ2-7, is DVKVTQSSRYLVKRTGEKVFLECVQDMDHENMFWYRQDPGLGLRLIYFSYDVKMKEKGDIPEGYSVSREKKERFSLILESASTNQTSMYLCASKDRLGEQYFGPGTRLTVT.

This rearrangement joins TRBV18 to TRBJ2-1; TRBD2 matches at 8 bases. Germline CDR1 is KGHSH and CDR2 is LQKENI. This CDR3 is built from 18 residues. With 4 bases clipped from V and 9 bases from J, the junction kept 20 bases outside the gene matches. CDR3: CASSLGLAAVLSASEQFF. CDR3 in DNA: TGTGCCAGCTCACTCGGACTAGCCGCGGTATTGTCTGCTAGTGAGCAGTTCTTC.

The chain carries TRBV28 and TRBJ1-2, with 9 bases matching TRBD1. V shed 5 bases and J 4 bases; nucleotides not matched to a gene: 5. Germline V lookup: CDR1 MDHEN, CDR2 SYDVKM. This CDR3 contains 14 residues. For the CDR3, the DNA is TGTGCCAGCAGTCCGGGACAGGGTGCCTATGGCTACACCTTC. The encoded protein is CASSPGQGAYGYTF.

The chain carries TRBV7-3 and TRBJ2-7; the match to TRBD1 covers 10 bases. Germline V lookup: CDR1 SGHTA, CDR2 FQGTGA. The CDR3 is made up of 15 amino acids. Trimming removed 3 bases from V and 6 bases from J; junction bases left unmatched: 8. The CDR3 sequence: CASSFGQGGSSEQYF. CDR3 nucleotide sequence: TGTGCCAGCAGCTTCGGACAGGGGGGTTCAAGCGAGCAGTACTTC.